This passage covers 2 T cell receptor beta chains from one sample sequenced in a study of cytomegalovirus exposure and HLA in healthy donors. PCR amplification relied on 60 Vbeta primers (plus 13 Jbeta primers). This table comes from immunoSEQ multiplex PCR, and its TCRdb copy is limited to in-frame clones, with some not included. The data hold under 140,000 clones, with roughly four fifths observed a single time. The specimen sequenced was PBMCs. These TCRs come from a woman aged 25 to 39 in good health and CMV-seronegative.

The chain couples TRBV5-6 to TRBJ2-7; D is ambiguous. The CDR3 has 11 residues. The V end lost 1 base, the J end lost 7 bases, and 6 bases lay between the germline ends. CDR1 and CDR2 (germline): SGHDT, YYEEEE. Here the CDR3 reads CASSLLREQYF. The CDR3 nucleotides read TGTGCCAGCAGCTTGTTGCGAGAGCAGTACTTC.

The sample holds one count of this clone. The rearrangement uses TRBV30 and TRBJ2-1; tentatively, D is TRBD2 (6 bases). V was clipped by 2 bases and J by 1 base, with 12 bases between them. The CDR3 runs to 15 residues. Germline CDR1 is GTSNPN and CDR2 is SVGIG (reference sequence). The CDR3 reads CAWSSTRGSYNEQFF. The CDR3 DNA reads as TGTGCCTGGAGTTCCACCCGGGGGTCCTACAATGAGCAGTTCTTC. Supplemented by reference TRBV30 and TRBJ2-1, the full variable domain reads SQTIHQWPATLVQPVGSPLSLECTVEGTSNPNLYWYRQAAGRGLQLLFYSVGIGQISSEVPQNLSASRPQDRQFILSSKKLLLSDSGFYLCAWSSTRGSYNEQFFGPGTRLTVL.